One T cell receptor beta chain is described in this entry. Its antigen is undetermined. The data were taken from a study of blood T cells in healthy people across ages. Study-level information: Capturing about one barcoded beta molecule per two T cells was achieved by template switching.

Using a J-beta primer mix together with a sample-barcoded 5' primer, a second PCR was run for roughly 6 to 11 cycles. TCRdb ran MiXCR on the 5' RACE reads and lists one entry per CDR3 protein. The sample contains 920,000 or so distinct CDR3 sequences, 45% of which appear only once. Caucasian individuals from Russia who were healthy and aged about 6 to 95 acted as donors. PBMCs, at least 7 million per sample, were isolated. The CDR3 totals 12 residues. Germline CDR1 SGDLS, CDR2 YYNGEE. V was trimmed by 7 bases and J by 3 bases, leaving 8 bases between them. Study outcomes and limitations: Roughly linear age-related decline in beta diversity appeared, significant by age about 40.

The receptor was isolated from a woman between 55 and 75 years old in good health. The chain has TRBV9 and TRBJ2-1; D might be TRBD2 (5 bases). The sequencing sample was made of blood. This CDR3 is CASAGFYNEQFF. The CDR3 region has the DNA TGTGCCAGCGCGGGTTTCTACAATGAGCAGTTCTTC.